Presented here are 10 T cell receptor beta chains from one specimen sequenced in a study of T cell repertoires in cytomegalovirus infection (dated by TCRdb to 2018 to 2020). Reading the label with the study, this specimen's treatment or condition is: in vitro stimulation with specific CMV peptide epitopes to enrich CMV-specific T cells. Their antigens remain unidentified. Sequencing was carried out with an Illumina HiSeq 1500. TCRdb reanalyzed the raw reads on its own, using fastp at Q25 for trimming and MiXCR for clone calling, and kept in-frame beta chains. Each entry is one CDR3 protein sequence, shown with its most common DNA and genes. Within this sample are about 830,000 distinct CDR3 sequences, with about 33% of them counted one time only. The ten largest clones add up to roughly an eighth of the sample. Here the sequenced sample was cultured CD8+ T cells from PBMCs, taken from culture after CMV antigen stimulation. These receptors originate from a human donor in good health (CMV status not recorded). Some clones in this sample may be carry-over from other donors' samples.

The table lists this clonotype with a few counts. This rearrangement joins TRBV29-1 to TRBJ2-3, with D unclear. Germline lookup yields CDR1 SQVTM and CDR2 ANQGSEA. V lost 1 base and J 4 bases, leaving 18 bases between the germline ends. The CDR3 consists of 16 residues. CDR3 in amino acids: CSVEGSWVRFPDTQYF. The CDR3 DNA reads as TGCAGCGTTGAAGGTAGCTGGGTGCGGTTCCCAGATACGCAGTATTTT.

V usage is TRBV27 and J usage is TRBJ2-3; D ambiguous. The CDR3 covers 13 residues. Germline V gene sequence: CDR1 MNHEY, CDR2 SMNVEV (reference sequence). The ends were cut back, 3 bases at V and 6 bases at J, with 10 bases in the middle. The CDR3 sequence: CASSLIRDDTQYF. The CDR3 nucleotides are TGTGCCAGCAGTTTGATACGTGATGATACGCAGTATTTT.

The chain combines TRBV10-3 with TRBJ2-5; TRBD1 matches at 8 bases. The CDR3 covers 15 residues. Germline V gives CDR1 ENHRY, CDR2 SYGVKD. V was pared by 5 bases and J by 8 bases, with 13 bases of the junction left unmatched. CDR3: CAISIGTDRALTQYF. The CDR3 nucleotides read TGTGCCATCAGTATAGGAACGGACAGGGCTTTAACCCAGTACTTC.

The V call is TRBV7-8, the J call TRBJ2-5, with no clear D. The CDR3 extends over 18 amino acids. Trimming took off 4 bases at V and 5 bases at J, with 26 bases between the two ends. CDR1 is SGHVS, CDR2 FQNEAQ, per germline. DNA of the CDR3: TGTGCCAGCAGCTACCCCCTGGCAAGCCCTATCGGATGGGAGACCCAGTACTTC. It encodes CASSYPLASPIGWETQYF.

This clonotype has ten or more counts. The genes are TRBV7-3 and TRBJ2-3; D might be TRBD2 (6 bases). V was trimmed by 2 bases and J by 4 bases, leaving 7 bases between them. Per germline, CDR1 SGHTA and CDR2 FQGTGA. CDR3 length equals 13 residues. In nucleotides, the CDR3 is TGTGCCAGCAGCTTAGGGGAGGCAGATACGCAGTATTTT. This encodes CASSLGEADTQYF. The entire variable domain, with the rest obtained from reference TRBV7-3 and TRBJ2-3, is as follows: GAGVSQTPSNKVTEKGKYVELRCDPISGHTALYWYRQSLGQGPEFLIYFQGTGAADDSGLPNDRFFAVRPEGSVSTLKIQRTERGDSAVYLCASSLGEADTQYFGPGTRLTVL.

This clonotype was recorded a few times. The rearrangement joins TRBV6-5 to TRBJ2-7, with D hard to call. Between the trimmed V and J ends, which lost 0 bases and 0 bases, there was a span of 24 bases. Germline assignment: CDR1 MNHEY and CDR2 SVGAGI. This CDR3 comprises 20 residues. This CDR3 is CASSYSRVVWQSYNSYEQYF. The CDR3 nucleotides are TGTGCCAGCAGTTACTCGAGAGTGGTTTGGCAGTCGTACAACTCCTACGAGCAGTACTTC.

The chain couples TRBV5-4 to TRBJ2-7, with D perhaps TRBD1 (5 bases). The germline V and J ends were trimmed by 6 bases and 3 bases, with 13 bases remaining between them. Germline V gives CDR1 SGHNT, CDR2 YYREEE (reference sequence). There are 13 residues in the CDR3. This CDR3 reads CASNFKGDYEQYF. In nucleotides, the CDR3 is TGTGCCAGCAACTTCAAAGGGGACTACGAGCAGTACTTC.

The rearrangement joins TRBV12-5 to TRBJ1-2, with D unclear. With 6 bases removed from V and 2 bases from J, the gap between germline ends came to 13 bases. CDR3 length: 14 residues. Germline V gene lookup returns CDR1 LGHNT and CDR2 FRNRAP. The CDR3 reads CASGPAEGNYGYTF. The CDR3 nucleotides are TGTGCTAGTGGCCCGGCCGAGGGAAACTATGGCTACACCTTC.

The chain employs TRBV7-6 and TRBJ2-3, with TRBD2 as a possible D gene (6 bases). The V and J ends lost 3 bases and 1 base respectively, with 14 bases between them. The length of the CDR3 is 16 residues. In germline, CDR1 is SGHVS, CDR2 FNYEAQ. The CDR3 sequence: CASSFLGPGGTDTQYF. The CDR3 DNA follows: TGTGCCAGCAGCTTCCTCGGTCCGGGGGGCACAGATACGCAGTATTTT. The entire variable domain, with the rest obtained from reference TRBV7-6 and TRBJ2-3, is as follows: GAGVSQSPRYKVTKRGQDVALRCDPISGHVSLYWYRQALGQGPEFLTYFNYEAQQDKSGLPNDRFSAERPEGSISTLTIQRTEQRDSAMYRCASSFLGPGGTDTQYFGPGTRLTVL.

The chain couples TRBV6-1 to TRBJ2-7; D assignment may be TRBD1 or TRBD2 (6 bases each). V lost 3 bases, J lost 4 bases, and 10 bases lay in between. Germline assignment: CDR1 MNHNS and CDR2 SASEGT. This CDR3 region has 13 residues. The CDR3 nucleotides are TGTGCCAGCAGTGAGGGGGGCCGGTACGAGCAGTACGTC. This gives the protein CASSEGGRYEQYV.